A single T cell receptor beta chain is shown here with its context. A read error may produce the germline difference seen at one junction end. The data derive from a study of cytomegalovirus exposure and HLA in healthy donors. Amplification used 60 Vbeta primers and 13 Jbeta primers. Profiling relied on immunoSEQ multiplex PCR, and the TCRdb table lists in-frame clones only, not all of them. The sample records about 150,000 clones, approximately 57% being singletons. Germline CDR1 is MNHNS and CDR2 is SASEGT. The CDR3 runs 15 residues. This sequence originates from a male donor in good health and CMV-seronegative. Input material: PBMCs. The chain couples TRBV6-1 to TRBJ2-7; TRBD2 aligns across 11 bases. This CDR3 reads CPSSALAGGLYEQYF. Written as DNA, the CDR3 is TGTCCCAGCAGTGCCTTAGCGGGGGGGCTGTACGAGCAGTACTTC.